This entry is about one TCR beta chain. Its specificity is not known. The data belong to a study of T cell responses to AZD1222 COVID-19 vaccine. The data were produced by immunoSEQ multiplex PCR, yet TCRdb's version contains in-frame clones alone and is incomplete. The repertoire has approximately 190,000 clones, 87% of them found once; the top ten carry 2.7%. General observations from the study: No repertoire was sampled before or during the peak T cell response, only after it. Of the AZD1222 recipients, only 5 or 6 were seropositive at baseline. Spike-specific TCR breadth and depth grew following two AZD1222 doses. Donors skewed white British and female; clonal diversity was possibly underestimated.

The CDR3 consists of 19 residues. The germline gives CDR1 SGDLS, CDR2 YYNGEE. Trimming removed 3 bases from V and 1 base from J, with 20 bases in between. The clonotype was recovered from an adult in good health. The sample was peripheral blood, taken on day 0 of MenACWY control vaccination. V and J are TRBV9 and TRBJ2-6; D might be TRBD2 (5 bases). For the CDR3, the DNA is TGTGCCAGCAGCGGAGACGTAGTAAACGGGATTTCTGGGGCCAACGTCCTGACTTTC. Translation: CASSGDVVNGISGANVLTF.